This T cell receptor beta chain was retrieved from a study of vaccination and CD4 T cells after COVID-19. Treatment meaning: approximately 11-day PBMC culture with coronavirus spike peptide pools or control peptides (ViraFEST assay). Expanded clonotypes were found by TCR sequencing after peptide-pool stimulation (ViraFEST). An Oncomine TCR Beta short-read assay was used to sequence the DNA from cultured CD4+ T cells. A single record per CDR3 protein comes from TCRdb applying MiXCR to the PCR reads. The data contain more than 15,000 distinct CDR3 sequences, 45% to 60% of them singletons. CDR3 size: 13 residues. V lost 5 bases and J lost 0; bases outside the gene matches: 1. CDR1 is GTSNPN and CDR2 is SVGIG in the germline V gene (reference sequence). In regard to this clonotype: The target antigen is unknown.

Findings and caveats of the study: Data came from relatively few convalescent patients and lacked early post-infection timepoints.

The chain has TRBV30 and TRBJ1-5; 7 bases agree with TRBD1. The clonotype originates from a human donor who had recovered from COVID-19. The sample here was CD4+ T cells from blood, cultured in vitro, taken before SARS-CoV-2 vaccination. CDR3 DNA sequence: TGTGCCTGGGGGACAGATAGCAATCAGCCCCAGCATTTT. This gives the protein CAWGTDSNQPQHF.